This is a list of T cell receptor beta chains from one sample in a study of cytomegalovirus exposure and HLA in healthy donors. Some clones are missing from TCRdb's copy, which holds only in-frame ones; the method was immunoSEQ multiplex PCR. The repertoire holds 55,000 to 80,000 clones, approximately 81% seen once, with 2.5% to 3.5% in the top ten. The specimen was PBMCs. These receptors were taken from a woman in her thirties in good health and CMV-seronegative. The CDR3 runs from the conserved cysteine through the conserved F or W. Each record gives: D gene, V gene, CDR3 length, J gene, clone size, CDR3 protein, CDR3 DNA. D genes are given only for firm matches. Some rows have no size entry. The others give once, few or many, or a class for an expanded clone.

d_call: -; v_call: TRBV6-1; cdr3_length: 12; j_call: TRBJ1-2; clone_size: -; cdr3_aa: CASRTDSYGYTF; cdr3_nt: TGTGCCAGCAGAACTGACAGCTATGGCTACACCTTC
d_call: -; v_call: TRBV21-1; cdr3_length: 17; j_call: TRBJ1-6; clone_size: -; cdr3_aa: CASSKPPGGLPLGPLHF; cdr3_nt: TGTGCCAGCAGCAAACCCCCCGGCGGGTTGCCTTTGGGGCCCCTCCACTTT
d_call: TRBD1; v_call: TRBV18; cdr3_length: 16; j_call: TRBJ1-1; clone_size: few; cdr3_aa: CASSPRTGGMNTEAFF; cdr3_nt: TGTGCCAGCTCACCCCGGACAGGGGGCATGAACACTGAAGCTTTCTTT
d_call: TRBD1; v_call: TRBV28; cdr3_length: 13; j_call: TRBJ1-2; clone_size: once; cdr3_aa: CASSTGTAYGYTF; cdr3_nt: TGTGCCAGCAGCACAGGGACAGCCTATGGCTACACCTTC
d_call: -; v_call: TRBV28; cdr3_length: 16; j_call: TRBJ2-3; clone_size: -; cdr3_aa: CASRTTDYLLTDTQYF; cdr3_nt: TGTGCCAGCAGGACGACGGACTACCTATTGACAGATACGCAGTATTTT
d_call: -; v_call: TRBV4-1; cdr3_length: 14; j_call: TRBJ1-2; clone_size: -; cdr3_aa: CASSQVGHPYGYTF; cdr3_nt: TGCGCCAGCAGCCAAGTTGGCCACCCTTATGGCTACACCTTC
d_call: -; v_call: TRBV7-9; cdr3_length: 15; j_call: TRBJ2-5; clone_size: -; cdr3_aa: CASSSRQAGQETQYF; cdr3_nt: TGTGCCAGCAGCTCCCGACAGGCGGGTCAAGAGACCCAGTACTTC
d_call: TRBD2; v_call: TRBV18; cdr3_length: 13; j_call: TRBJ2-3; clone_size: -; cdr3_aa: CASLPRGTDTQYF; cdr3_nt: TGTGCCAGCTTACCGCGGGGGACAGATACGCAGTATTTT
d_call: -; v_call: TRBV21-1; cdr3_length: 17; j_call: TRBJ2-7; clone_size: -; cdr3_aa: CASSTPDRFPSSYEQYF; cdr3_nt: TGTGCCAGCAGCACACCAGACAGATTCCCTTCCTCCTACGAGCAGTACTTC
d_call: TRBD2; v_call: TRBV10-2; cdr3_length: 14; j_call: TRBJ2-5; clone_size: -; cdr3_aa: CASSGLAGGQTQYF; cdr3_nt: TGCGCCAGCAGTGGACTAGCGGGGGGTCAGACCCAGTACTTC